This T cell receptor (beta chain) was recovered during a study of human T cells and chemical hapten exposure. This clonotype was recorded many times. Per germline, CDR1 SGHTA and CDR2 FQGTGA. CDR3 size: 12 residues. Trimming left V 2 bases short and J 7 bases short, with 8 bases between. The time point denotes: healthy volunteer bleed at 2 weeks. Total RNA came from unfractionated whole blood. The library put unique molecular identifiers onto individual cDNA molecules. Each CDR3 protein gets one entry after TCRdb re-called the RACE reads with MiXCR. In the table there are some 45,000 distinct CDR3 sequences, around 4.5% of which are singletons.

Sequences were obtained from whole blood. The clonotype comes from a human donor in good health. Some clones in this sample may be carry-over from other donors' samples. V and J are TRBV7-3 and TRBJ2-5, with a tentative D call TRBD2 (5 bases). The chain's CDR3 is CASSLVGGTQYF. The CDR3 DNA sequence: TGTGCCAGCAGCTTAGTCGGAGGGACCCAGTACTTC.